This T cell receptor (beta chain) was identified during a study of blood T cells in healthy people across ages. V lost 4 bases and J 1 base, leaving 18 bases between the germline ends. The V gene's germline CDR1 is MNHEY and CDR2 SMNVEV (reference sequence). CDR3 length: 17 amino acids. Then a second PCR, running roughly 7 to 11 cycles, was carried out with a sample-barcoded 5' primer and a J-beta primer mix. From the 5' RACE reads, TCRdb called clonotypes with MiXCR, one entry per CDR3 protein. This table has 350,000 to 450,000 distinct CDR3 sequences, 45% to 60% appearing once. J is TRBJ2-3 and V is TRBV27, with D perhaps matching TRBD2 (6 bases). This clonotype was sampled from a man in his sixties in good health. The specimen sequenced was blood. The CDR3 here is CASSSLGASVRTDTQYF. The CDR3 region has the DNA TGTGCCAGCAGTTCCCTTGGGGCTAGCGTGCGCACAGATACGCAGTATTTT.